The rows below give T cell receptor beta chains drawn from one sample of a study of T-cell memory formation after mild COVID-19. TCRdb redid the calling of the 5' RACE reads with MiXCR, one entry per CDR3 protein. Of approximately 350,000 distinct CDR3 sequences listed, over 10% are singletons. The sample was PBMCs or a T cell subset sorted from them (not recorded which). These receptors were taken from a young man who had mild COVID-19 (a few samples of this study predate the infection). Cell type and time point are not known. The CDR3 runs from the conserved cysteine through the conserved F or W. Each record gives: D gene, J gene, clone size, V gene, CDR3 DNA, CDR3 protein. A D gene is named only where the DNA matches it firmly. Size tells how often a clone was seen (once, few, many) or the class of an expanded clone, and some rows leave it out.

d_gene: NA
j_gene: TRBJ1-2
abundance: few
v_gene: TRBV28
CDR3nt: TGTGCCAGCAGTCGACAGCTCTATGGCTACACCTTC
CDR3aa: CASSRQLYGYTF

d_gene: NA
j_gene: TRBJ2-7
abundance: NA
v_gene: TRBV7-2
CDR3nt: TGTGCCAGCAGCTTTTACTCGGGGCCAACCTACGAGCAGTACTTC
CDR3aa: CASSFYSGPTYEQYF

d_gene: NA
j_gene: TRBJ2-7
abundance: many
v_gene: TRBV7-2
CDR3nt: TGTGCCAGCAGCGCCGATCTCATCTACGAGCAGTACTTC
CDR3aa: CASSADLIYEQYF

d_gene: TRBD2
j_gene: TRBJ2-7
abundance: few
v_gene: TRBV12-3/TRBV12-4
CDR3nt: TGTGCCAGCAGTTTAGTCCTAGCGGGCTCCTACGAGCAGTACTTC
CDR3aa: CASSLVLAGSYEQYF

d_gene: NA
j_gene: TRBJ1-2
abundance: few
v_gene: TRBV6-2/TRBV6-3
CDR3nt: TGTGCCAGCAGTTCTACCCTGGTGGGTGGCTACACCTTC
CDR3aa: CASSSTLVGGYTF

d_gene: NA
j_gene: TRBJ1-6
abundance: NA
v_gene: TRBV7-2
CDR3nt: TGTGCCAGCAGCGCACAGGGAAGCTCCTATAATTCACCCCTCCACTTT
CDR3aa: CASSAQGSSYNSPLHF

d_gene: NA
j_gene: TRBJ2-5
abundance: few
v_gene: TRBV9
CDR3nt: TGTGCCAGCAGCGTAGACGATGCGCGGGACCAGTACTTC
CDR3aa: CASSVDDARDQYF

d_gene: TRBD1
j_gene: TRBJ1-2
abundance: NA
v_gene: TRBV4-1
CDR3nt: TGCGCCAGCAGCGGGGGACAGAGCTATGGCTACACCTTC
CDR3aa: CASSGGQSYGYTF

d_gene: NA
j_gene: TRBJ2-3
abundance: NA
v_gene: TRBV7-9
CDR3nt: TGTGCCAGCAGCCCGAATGTTGTTTATAGCACAGATACGCAGTATTTT
CDR3aa: CASSPNVVYSTDTQYF

d_gene: NA
j_gene: TRBJ2-5
abundance: few
v_gene: TRBV20-1
CDR3nt: TGCAGTGCCAATTTAGGGCCTAAAGAGACCCAGTACTTC
CDR3aa: CSANLGPKETQYF

d_gene: NA
j_gene: TRBJ1-5
abundance: NA
v_gene: TRBV5-1
CDR3nt: TGCGCCAGCAGCTGGGAGCCAGGGGCCGGTCAGCCCCAGCATTTT
CDR3aa: CASSWEPGAGQPQHF

d_gene: NA
j_gene: TRBJ2-3
abundance: many
v_gene: TRBV6-4
CDR3nt: TGTGCCAGTAGTAAGGACCCGGGTAGCACAGATACGCAGTATTTT
CDR3aa: CASSKDPGSTDTQYF

d_gene: TRBD1
j_gene: TRBJ2-5
abundance: NA
v_gene: TRBV29-1
CDR3nt: TGCAGCGTTTTGGGACAGGACCAAGAGACCCAGTACTTC
CDR3aa: CSVLGQDQETQYF

d_gene: TRBD1
j_gene: TRBJ2-3
abundance: few
v_gene: TRBV27
CDR3nt: TGTGCCAGCAGTTTAGGGACAGAGGGTCCAGATACGCAGTATTTT
CDR3aa: CASSLGTEGPDTQYF

d_gene: TRBD2
j_gene: TRBJ2-3
abundance: few
v_gene: TRBV11-2
CDR3nt: TGTGCCAGCAGCCGACTAGCGGGCCCAGATACGCAGTATTTT
CDR3aa: CASSRLAGPDTQYF

d_gene: TRBD2
j_gene: TRBJ2-7
abundance: NA
v_gene: TRBV18
CDR3nt: TGTGCCAGCTCACCAGGTATCGCGGGGGGACCCTACGAGCAGTACTTC
CDR3aa: CASSPGIAGGPYEQYF

d_gene: TRBD2
j_gene: TRBJ2-1
abundance: many
v_gene: TRBV4-1
CDR3nt: TGCGCCAGCTCACAGCGGGGGGCCCCTAACAATGAGCAGTTCTTC
CDR3aa: CASSQRGAPNNEQFF

d_gene: TRBD1
j_gene: TRBJ2-2
abundance: few
v_gene: TRBV11-1
CDR3nt: TGTGCCAGCATACGTTCCGGACAGGGAAACACCGGGGAGCTGTTTTTT
CDR3aa: CASIRSGQGNTGELFF

d_gene: TRBD1
j_gene: TRBJ2-5
abundance: NA
v_gene: TRBV29-1
CDR3nt: TGCAGCGCTAAACAGGGGGCCGGGGAGACCCAGTACTTC
CDR3aa: CSAKQGAGETQYF

d_gene: NA
j_gene: TRBJ2-7
abundance: NA
v_gene: TRBV20-1
CDR3nt: TGCAGTGCTAGAGATATTGGCAGAGATTACGAGCAGTACTTC
CDR3aa: CSARDIGRDYEQYF

d_gene: NA
j_gene: TRBJ1-1
abundance: NA
v_gene: TRBV7-9
CDR3nt: TGTGCCAGCAACCACCCGCCCTTGAACACTGAAGCTTTCTTT
CDR3aa: CASNHPPLNTEAFF

d_gene: NA
j_gene: TRBJ2-7
abundance: NA
v_gene: TRBV19
CDR3nt: TGTGCCAGTAGTATAGCACCCCGCGGGAACGAGCAGTACTTC
CDR3aa: CASSIAPRGNEQYF

d_gene: NA
j_gene: TRBJ2-1
abundance: NA
v_gene: TRBV4-1
CDR3nt: TGCGCCAGCAGCCTGCCCCGCCTTGGCAGGGATGACAATGAGCAGTTCTTC
CDR3aa: CASSLPRLGRDDNEQFF

d_gene: TRBD1
j_gene: TRBJ2-6
abundance: NA
v_gene: TRBV3-1
CDR3nt: TGTGCCAGCAGCAAGGGGACAGGGCAGCGCTCTGGGGCCAACGTCCTGACTTTC
CDR3aa: CASSKGTGQRSGANVLTF

d_gene: NA
j_gene: TRBJ2-2
abundance: NA
v_gene: TRBV24-1
CDR3nt: TGTGCCACCAGTGGTTTCACCGGGGAGCTGTTTTTT
CDR3aa: CATSGFTGELFF

d_gene: NA
j_gene: TRBJ2-6
abundance: many
v_gene: TRBV6-5
CDR3nt: TGTGCCAGCAGTTACGGCGGGGCTGGGGCCAACGTCCTGACTTTC
CDR3aa: CASSYGGAGANVLTF

d_gene: NA
j_gene: TRBJ2-1
abundance: NA
v_gene: TRBV7-2
CDR3nt: TGTGCCAGCAGCTTAGAAGGCCGACCTGGAATTAATGAGCAGTTCTTC
CDR3aa: CASSLEGRPGINEQFF

d_gene: NA
j_gene: TRBJ2-5
abundance: NA
v_gene: TRBV9
CDR3nt: TGTGCCAGCAGCGGATACGGGACGGGCGGTGAGACCCAGTACTTC
CDR3aa: CASSGYGTGGETQYF

d_gene: TRBD2
j_gene: TRBJ2-3
abundance: few
v_gene: TRBV20-1
CDR3nt: TGCAGTGCGCGCCTAGCGGGGAACACAGATACGCAGTATTTT
CDR3aa: CSARLAGNTDTQYF

d_gene: TRBD1
j_gene: TRBJ2-5
abundance: many
v_gene: TRBV5-5
CDR3nt: TGTGCCAGCAGCCCTAGGACAGGGGGCAAGGGAGAGACCCAGTACTTC
CDR3aa: CASSPRTGGKGETQYF

d_gene: NA
j_gene: TRBJ2-5
abundance: few
v_gene: TRBV5-1
CDR3nt: TGCGCCAGCAGCGCAGGGTGGGGAAAAGAGACCCAGTACTTC
CDR3aa: CASSAGWGKETQYF

d_gene: NA
j_gene: TRBJ1-1
abundance: NA
v_gene: TRBV7-9
CDR3nt: TGTGCCAGCAGCTTAGGTCCAGGGACTAACACTGAAGCTTTCTTT
CDR3aa: CASSLGPGTNTEAFF

d_gene: NA
j_gene: TRBJ2-3
abundance: few
v_gene: TRBV9
CDR3nt: TGTGCCAGCAGCGTGCGGGGCGGAAGCACAGATACGCAGTATTTT
CDR3aa: CASSVRGGSTDTQYF

d_gene: NA
j_gene: TRBJ1-1
abundance: NA
v_gene: TRBV10-3
CDR3nt: TGTGCCATCAGTAAGACGGAGGAGAACACTGAAGCTTTCTTT
CDR3aa: CAISKTEENTEAFF

d_gene: TRBD1
j_gene: TRBJ1-4
abundance: few
v_gene: TRBV4-3
CDR3nt: TGCGCCAGCAGTCCGGACAGGCATAATGAAAAACTGTTTTTT
CDR3aa: CASSPDRHNEKLFF

d_gene: NA
j_gene: TRBJ2-5
abundance: few
v_gene: TRBV2
CDR3nt: TGTGCCAGCAGTGTGGTGGAGACCCAGTACTTC
CDR3aa: CASSVVETQYF

d_gene: TRBD1
j_gene: TRBJ2-5
abundance: few
v_gene: TRBV7-8
CDR3nt: TGTGCCAGCAGCTTTCCCGGGACAGGGCGGACCCAGTACTTC
CDR3aa: CASSFPGTGRTQYF

d_gene: NA
j_gene: TRBJ2-2
abundance: NA
v_gene: TRBV19
CDR3nt: TGTGCCAGTAGTATTGGCAGCGGCGGGGAGCTGTTTTTT
CDR3aa: CASSIGSGGELFF

d_gene: NA
j_gene: TRBJ2-3
abundance: few
v_gene: TRBV29-1
CDR3nt: TGCAGCGCCGCCGGGACCTCGTCTAGCACAGATACGCAGTATTTT
CDR3aa: CSAAGTSSSTDTQYF

d_gene: NA
j_gene: TRBJ2-3
abundance: NA
v_gene: TRBV30
CDR3nt: TGTGCCTGGAGTGGCACAAATACGCAGTATTTT
CDR3aa: CAWSGTNTQYF

d_gene: TRBD2
j_gene: TRBJ2-3
abundance: few
v_gene: TRBV10-3
CDR3nt: TGTGCCATCACTGAGACTAGCGGAGGCACAGATACGCAGTATTTT
CDR3aa: CAITETSGGTDTQYF

d_gene: NA
j_gene: TRBJ2-1
abundance: NA
v_gene: TRBV7-2
CDR3nt: TGTGCCAGCAGCCCAAGGGGGGGTCGATACAATGAGCAGTTCTTC
CDR3aa: CASSPRGGRYNEQFF

d_gene: TRBD1
j_gene: TRBJ1-2
abundance: NA
v_gene: TRBV20-1
CDR3nt: TGCAGTGCTACACGGAACAGGGGGCCATATGGCTACACCTTC
CDR3aa: CSATRNRGPYGYTF

d_gene: NA
j_gene: TRBJ1-1
abundance: many
v_gene: TRBV9
CDR3nt: TGTGCCAGCAGCGTAGCCTGGGAGACTGAAGCTTTCTTT
CDR3aa: CASSVAWETEAFF

d_gene: NA
j_gene: TRBJ2-1
abundance: NA
v_gene: TRBV29-1
CDR3nt: TGCAGCGTTGACCAGGGCTCCTACAATGAGCAGTTCTTC
CDR3aa: CSVDQGSYNEQFF

d_gene: NA
j_gene: TRBJ2-2
abundance: NA
v_gene: TRBV5-1
CDR3nt: TGCGCCACTACCCCCGACAGGAACACCGGGGAGCTGTTTTTT
CDR3aa: CATTPDRNTGELFF

d_gene: NA
j_gene: TRBJ2-3
abundance: NA
v_gene: TRBV7-2
CDR3nt: TGTGCCAGCAGCTTAGGGAGACAAGGGGGGACGCAGTATTTT
CDR3aa: CASSLGRQGGTQYF

d_gene: TRBD2
j_gene: TRBJ2-3
abundance: NA
v_gene: TRBV6-2/TRBV6-3
CDR3nt: TGTGCCAGCATGGGACTAGCGAGCACAGATACGCAGTATTTT
CDR3aa: CASMGLASTDTQYF

d_gene: TRBD2
j_gene: TRBJ2-3
abundance: NA
v_gene: TRBV20-1
CDR3nt: TGCAGTGCTAGATCCCTAGCGGGGGGCCTGGATACGCAGTATTTT
CDR3aa: CSARSLAGGLDTQYF

d_gene: NA
j_gene: TRBJ2-1
abundance: NA
v_gene: TRBV7-3
CDR3nt: TGTGCCAGCAGCTTAGGACCGGGGCCCCCCATTGAGCAGTTCTTC
CDR3aa: CASSLGPGPPIEQFF

d_gene: TRBD2
j_gene: TRBJ2-3
abundance: NA
v_gene: TRBV20-1
CDR3nt: TGCAGTGCTAGAGATCTAGCGGAGAACACAGGTACGCAGTATTTT
CDR3aa: CSARDLAENTGTQYF

d_gene: NA
j_gene: TRBJ1-6
abundance: NA
v_gene: TRBV28
CDR3nt: TGTGCCAGCAGTTTGATTATGGGTGTAGGATCACCCCTCCACTTT
CDR3aa: CASSLIMGVGSPLHF

d_gene: NA
j_gene: TRBJ2-1
abundance: NA
v_gene: TRBV9
CDR3nt: TGTGCCAGCAGCGTAGAAATAATTGGGGGCGGGCAGTTCTTC
CDR3aa: CASSVEIIGGGQFF

d_gene: NA
j_gene: TRBJ1-1
abundance: many
v_gene: TRBV7-6
CDR3nt: TGTGCCAGCAGCGCCACGGGATGGGGCACTGAAGCTTTCTTT
CDR3aa: CASSATGWGTEAFF

d_gene: TRBD1
j_gene: TRBJ1-4
abundance: many
v_gene: TRBV18
CDR3nt: TGTGCCAGCTCACCAGGTATCACAGGGGGAAAGATCGATGAAAAACTGTTTTTT
CDR3aa: CASSPGITGGKIDEKLFF

d_gene: TRBD1
j_gene: TRBJ2-1
abundance: NA
v_gene: TRBV7-2
CDR3nt: TGTGCCAGCAGCTTATGGGACAGAAATGAGCAGTTCTTC
CDR3aa: CASSLWDRNEQFF

d_gene: TRBD2
j_gene: TRBJ2-1
abundance: NA
v_gene: TRBV28
CDR3nt: TGTGCCATAAGGGGGGCTAGCGGGGCACGGGAGCAGTTCTTC
CDR3aa: CAIRGASGAREQFF

d_gene: NA
j_gene: TRBJ2-2
abundance: few
v_gene: TRBV5-1
CDR3nt: TGCGCCAGCAGCTTGACAGTAGTACCTAACACCGGGGAGCTGTTTTTT
CDR3aa: CASSLTVVPNTGELFF

d_gene: TRBD1
j_gene: TRBJ1-4
abundance: NA
v_gene: TRBV2
CDR3nt: TGTGCCAGTGGAGGGCAGGGGGCTGAAAAACTGTTTTTT
CDR3aa: CASGGQGAEKLFF

d_gene: NA
j_gene: TRBJ1-1
abundance: NA
v_gene: TRBV6-1
CDR3nt: TGTGCCAGCAGTGACCAGGGCCTTGAAGCTTTCTTT
CDR3aa: CASSDQGLEAFF